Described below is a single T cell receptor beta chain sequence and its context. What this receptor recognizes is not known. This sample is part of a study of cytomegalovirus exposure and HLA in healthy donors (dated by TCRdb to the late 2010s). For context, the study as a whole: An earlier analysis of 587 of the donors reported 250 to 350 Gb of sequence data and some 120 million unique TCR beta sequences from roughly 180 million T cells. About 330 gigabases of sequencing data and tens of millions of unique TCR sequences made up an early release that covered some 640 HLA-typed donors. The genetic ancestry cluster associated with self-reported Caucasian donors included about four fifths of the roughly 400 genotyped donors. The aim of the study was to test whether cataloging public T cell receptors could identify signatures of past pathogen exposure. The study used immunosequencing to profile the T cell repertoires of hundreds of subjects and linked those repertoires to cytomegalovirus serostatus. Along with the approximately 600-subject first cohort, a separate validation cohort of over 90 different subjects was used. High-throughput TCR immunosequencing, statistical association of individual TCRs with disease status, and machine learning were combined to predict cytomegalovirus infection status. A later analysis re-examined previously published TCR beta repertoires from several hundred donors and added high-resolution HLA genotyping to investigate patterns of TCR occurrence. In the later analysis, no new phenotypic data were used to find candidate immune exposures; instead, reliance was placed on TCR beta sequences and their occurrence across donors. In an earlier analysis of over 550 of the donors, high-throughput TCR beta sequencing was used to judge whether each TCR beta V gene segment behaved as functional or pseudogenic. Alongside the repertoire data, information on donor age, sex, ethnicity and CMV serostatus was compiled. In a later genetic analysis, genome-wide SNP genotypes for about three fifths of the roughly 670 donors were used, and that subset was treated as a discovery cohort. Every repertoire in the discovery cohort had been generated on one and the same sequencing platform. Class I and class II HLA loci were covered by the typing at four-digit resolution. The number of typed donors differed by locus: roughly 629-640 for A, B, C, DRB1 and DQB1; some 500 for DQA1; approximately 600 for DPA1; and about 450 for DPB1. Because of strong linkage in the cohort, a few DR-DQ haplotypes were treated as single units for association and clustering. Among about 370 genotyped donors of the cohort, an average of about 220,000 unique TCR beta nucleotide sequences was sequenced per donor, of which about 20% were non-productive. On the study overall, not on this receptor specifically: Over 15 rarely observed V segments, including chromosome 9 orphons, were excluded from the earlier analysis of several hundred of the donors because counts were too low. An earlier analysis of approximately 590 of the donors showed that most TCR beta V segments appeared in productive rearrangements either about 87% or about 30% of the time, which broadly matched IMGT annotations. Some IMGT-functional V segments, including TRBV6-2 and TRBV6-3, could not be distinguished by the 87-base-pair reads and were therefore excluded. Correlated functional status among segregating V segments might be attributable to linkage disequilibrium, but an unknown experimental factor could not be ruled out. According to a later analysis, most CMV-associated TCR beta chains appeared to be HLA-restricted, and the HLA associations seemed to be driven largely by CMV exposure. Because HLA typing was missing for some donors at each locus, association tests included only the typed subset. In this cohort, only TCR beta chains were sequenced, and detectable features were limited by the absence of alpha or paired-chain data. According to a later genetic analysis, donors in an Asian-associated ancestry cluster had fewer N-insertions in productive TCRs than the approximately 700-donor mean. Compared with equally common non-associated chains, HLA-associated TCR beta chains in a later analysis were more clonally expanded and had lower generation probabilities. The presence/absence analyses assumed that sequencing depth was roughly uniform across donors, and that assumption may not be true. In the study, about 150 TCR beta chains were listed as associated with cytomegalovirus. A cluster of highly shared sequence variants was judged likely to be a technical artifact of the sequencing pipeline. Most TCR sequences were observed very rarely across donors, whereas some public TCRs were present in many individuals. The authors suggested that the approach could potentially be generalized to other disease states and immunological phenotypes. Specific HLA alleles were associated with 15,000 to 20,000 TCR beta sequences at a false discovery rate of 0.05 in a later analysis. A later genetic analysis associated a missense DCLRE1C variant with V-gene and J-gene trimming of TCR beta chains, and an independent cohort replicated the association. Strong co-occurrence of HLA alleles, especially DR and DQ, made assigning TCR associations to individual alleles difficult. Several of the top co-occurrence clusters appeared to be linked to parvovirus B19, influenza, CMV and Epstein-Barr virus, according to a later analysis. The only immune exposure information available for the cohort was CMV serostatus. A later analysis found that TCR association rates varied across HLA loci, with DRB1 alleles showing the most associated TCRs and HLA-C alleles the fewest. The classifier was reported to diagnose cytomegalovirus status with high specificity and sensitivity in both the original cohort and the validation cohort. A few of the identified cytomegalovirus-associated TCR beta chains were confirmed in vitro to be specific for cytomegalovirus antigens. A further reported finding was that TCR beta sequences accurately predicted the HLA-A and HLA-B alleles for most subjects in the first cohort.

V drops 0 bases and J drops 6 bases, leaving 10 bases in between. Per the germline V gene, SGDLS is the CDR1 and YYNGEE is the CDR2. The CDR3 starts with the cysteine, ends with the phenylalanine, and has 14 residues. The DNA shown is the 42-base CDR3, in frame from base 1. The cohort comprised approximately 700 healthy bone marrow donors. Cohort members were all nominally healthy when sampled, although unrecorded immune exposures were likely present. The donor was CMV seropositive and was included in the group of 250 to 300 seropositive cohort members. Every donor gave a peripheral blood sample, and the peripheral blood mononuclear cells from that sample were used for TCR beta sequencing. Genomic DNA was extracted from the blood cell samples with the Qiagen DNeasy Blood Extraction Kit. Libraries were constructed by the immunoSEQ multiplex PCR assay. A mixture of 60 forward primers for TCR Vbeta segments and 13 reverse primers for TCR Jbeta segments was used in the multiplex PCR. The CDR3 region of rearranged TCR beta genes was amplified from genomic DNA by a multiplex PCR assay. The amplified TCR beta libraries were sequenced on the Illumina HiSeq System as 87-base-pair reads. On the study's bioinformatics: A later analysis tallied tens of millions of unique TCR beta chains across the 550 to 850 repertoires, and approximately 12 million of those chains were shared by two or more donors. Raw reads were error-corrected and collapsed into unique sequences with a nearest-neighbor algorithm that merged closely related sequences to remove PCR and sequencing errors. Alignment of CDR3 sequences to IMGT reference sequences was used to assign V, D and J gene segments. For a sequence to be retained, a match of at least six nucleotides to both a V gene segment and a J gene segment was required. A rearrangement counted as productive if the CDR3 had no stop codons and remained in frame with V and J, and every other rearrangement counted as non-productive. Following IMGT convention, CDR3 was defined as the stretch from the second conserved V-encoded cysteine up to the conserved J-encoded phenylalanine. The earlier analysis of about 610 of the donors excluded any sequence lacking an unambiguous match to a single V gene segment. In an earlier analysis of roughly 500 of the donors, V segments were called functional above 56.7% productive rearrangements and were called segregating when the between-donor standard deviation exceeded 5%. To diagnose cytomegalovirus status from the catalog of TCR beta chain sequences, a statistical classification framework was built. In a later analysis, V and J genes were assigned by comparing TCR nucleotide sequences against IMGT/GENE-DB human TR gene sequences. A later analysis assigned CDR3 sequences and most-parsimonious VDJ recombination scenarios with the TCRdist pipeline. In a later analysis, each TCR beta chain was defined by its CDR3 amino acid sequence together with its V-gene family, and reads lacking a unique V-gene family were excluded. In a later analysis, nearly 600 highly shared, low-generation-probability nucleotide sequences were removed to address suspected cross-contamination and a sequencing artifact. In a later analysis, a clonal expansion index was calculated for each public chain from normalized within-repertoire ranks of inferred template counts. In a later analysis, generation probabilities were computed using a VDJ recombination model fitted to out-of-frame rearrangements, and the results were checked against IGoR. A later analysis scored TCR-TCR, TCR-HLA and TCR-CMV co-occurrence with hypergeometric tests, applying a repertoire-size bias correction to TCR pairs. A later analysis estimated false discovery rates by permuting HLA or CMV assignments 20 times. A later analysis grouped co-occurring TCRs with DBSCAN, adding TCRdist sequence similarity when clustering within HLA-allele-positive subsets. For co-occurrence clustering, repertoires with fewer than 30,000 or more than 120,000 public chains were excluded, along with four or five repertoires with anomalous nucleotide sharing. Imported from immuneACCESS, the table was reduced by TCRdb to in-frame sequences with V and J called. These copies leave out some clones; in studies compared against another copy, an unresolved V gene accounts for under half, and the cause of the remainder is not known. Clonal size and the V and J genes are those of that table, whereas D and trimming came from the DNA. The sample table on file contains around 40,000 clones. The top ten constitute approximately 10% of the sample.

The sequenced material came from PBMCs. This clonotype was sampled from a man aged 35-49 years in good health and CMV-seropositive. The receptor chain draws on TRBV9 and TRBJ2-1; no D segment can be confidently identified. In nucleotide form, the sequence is TGTGCCAGCAGCGTAGCCCCATCGGGCAATGAGCAGTTCTTC. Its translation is CASSVAPSGNEQFF.